This T cell receptor beta chain was retrieved from a study of Graves' ophthalmopathy and Graves' hyperthyroidism. Trimming took 7 bases from V and 5 from J, leaving 8 bases between them. Germline values: CDR1 ENHRY, CDR2 SYGVKD. The CDR3 has 11 amino acids. In the case of this clonotype: Its cognate antigen is unknown.

RNA served as the template for amplifying TCR beta CDR3 regions. Following a first-round RT-PCR that used HTBI primers, a second-round multiplex PCR was carried out. From the multiplex PCR reads, TCRdb called clonotypes with MiXCR, one entry per CDR3 protein. The sample consists of about 1.2 million distinct CDR3 sequences, about 38% of them appearing once. Study results and limitations: Most expanded clonotypes in thyroid above 0.001 frequency also showed up in blood.

Other autoimmune diseases, uncontrolled infections, pregnancy or lactation excluded patients from enrollment. The chain is built from TRBV10-3 and TRBJ2-5; no reliable D call. The sequenced sample was peripheral blood or thyroid tissue (not recorded which). This clonotype originated in an adult man with Graves' hyperthyroidism. The CDR3 sequence is CAIMGWETQYF. The CDR3 nucleotides read TGTGCCATCATGGGGTGGGAGACCCAGTACTTC.